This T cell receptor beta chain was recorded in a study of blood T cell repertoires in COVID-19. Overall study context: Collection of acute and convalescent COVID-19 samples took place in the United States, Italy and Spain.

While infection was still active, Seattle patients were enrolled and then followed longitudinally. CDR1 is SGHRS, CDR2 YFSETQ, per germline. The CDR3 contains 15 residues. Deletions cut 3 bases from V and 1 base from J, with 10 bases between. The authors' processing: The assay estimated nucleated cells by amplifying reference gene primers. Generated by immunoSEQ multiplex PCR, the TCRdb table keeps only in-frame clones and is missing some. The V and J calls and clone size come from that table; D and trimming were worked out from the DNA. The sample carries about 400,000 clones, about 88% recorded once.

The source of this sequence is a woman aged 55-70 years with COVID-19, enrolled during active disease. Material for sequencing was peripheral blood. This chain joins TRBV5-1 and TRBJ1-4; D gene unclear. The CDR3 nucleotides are TGCGCCAGCAGCTCCGGGGATCGAACTAATGAAAAACTGTTTTTT. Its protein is CASSSGDRTNEKLFF.